This entry lists 16 T cell receptor beta chains sequenced from one sample in a study of control samples from healthy donors and cancer patients. The table came from immunoSEQ multiplex PCR; TCRdb's copy has only in-frame clones and leaves some out. The data contain about 220,000 clones, just under 95% of them seen just once; the ten biggest clones take up 1.5%. Input material: blood. The receptor source for this set is a man in his fifties in good health.

V and J are TRBV29-1 and TRBJ2-7, with D maybe TRBD2 (6 bases). The CDR3 runs to 12 residues. Trimming stripped 4 bases from V and 6 bases from J, with 13 bases between. Germline lookup yields CDR1 SQVTM and CDR2 ANQGSEA. The CDR3 protein is CSVVISAGEQYV. The CDR3 region has the DNA TGCAGCGTTGTAATTTCAGCGGGCGAGCAGTACGTC.

This chain joins TRBV4-1 and TRBJ2-3; D is possibly TRBD2 (7 bases). The V end lost 0 bases, the J end lost 2 bases, and 15 bases lay between the germline ends. The CDR3 has 17 residues. Germline assignment: CDR1 MGHRA and CDR2 YSYEKL. The CDR3 spells CASSQEGGAGYTDTQYF. The DNA of the CDR3 is TGCGCCAGCAGCCAAGAAGGGGGAGCGGGGTACACAGATACGCAGTATTTT.

This clone was seen a single time. The V and J genes are TRBV2 and TRBJ2-1; 15 positions match TRBD2. The CDR3 is 18 amino acids. J gave up 3 bases and V 8 bases, and 11 bases lay outside the gene matches. CDR1 is SNHLY, CDR2 FYNNEI, per germline. The CDR3 DNA follows: TGTGCCAGCCGGTGGACTAGCGGGGGGGGACAATTCTACAATGAGCAGTTCTTC. This translates into CASRWTSGGGQFYNEQFF.

The chain carries TRBV21-1 and TRBJ1-1; the table's D gene call, TRBD1, was not cross checked with the DNA. TRBV21-1 has pseudogene status. This CDR3 comprises 15 residues. CDR3 bases: TGTGCCAGCAGCCCGAGGACAGACCTCTCCCCTGAAGCTTTCTTT. This translates into CASSPRTDLSPEAFF.

V is TRBV2 and J is TRBJ2-6; TRBD2 agrees at 7 bases. With 6 bases clipped from V and 4 bases from J, the junction kept 9 bases outside the gene matches. The CDR3 is made up of 16 amino acids. The germline V gene encodes CDR1 SNHLY and CDR2 FYNNEI. CDR3 sequence: CASRGGTSGGANVLTF. CDR3 nucleotides: TGTGCCAGCAGGGGGGGGACCTCTGGCGGGGCCAACGTCCTGACTTTC.

This chain uses TRBV7-8 with TRBJ1-3; the D gene is possibly TRBD1 (5 bases). Trimming pared 8 bases from V and 0 bases from J, leaving 11 bases between. CDR1 is SGHVS, CDR2 FQNEAQ, per germline. CDR3 length: 14 amino acids. CDR3 region: CASSQGFSGNTIYF. In DNA form, the CDR3 reads TGTGCCAGCTCTCAGGGATTCTCTGGAAACACCATATATTTT. Full variable domain (outside the CDR3, taken from reference TRBV7-8 and TRBJ1-3): GAGVSQSPRYKVAKRGQDVALRCDPISGHVSLFWYQQALGQGPEFLTYFQNEAQLDKSGLPSDRFFAERPEGSVSTLKIQRTQQEDSAVYLCASSQGFSGNTIYFGEGSWLTVV.

This chain joins TRBV6-5 and TRBJ1-5; 7 nucleotides align to TRBD1. Germline CDR1 MNHEY, CDR2 SVGAGI. The ends lost 4 bases at V and 2 bases at J; junction bases unmatched: 5. CDR3 size: 15 residues. CDR3 DNA sequence: TGTGCCAGCAGTTCTCACGGGACAGGCAATCAGCCCCAGCATTTT. Its protein is CASSSHGTGNQPQHF.

This clone was counted a single time. This CDR3 is also generated by other DNA sequences in the sample. The chain is built from TRBV5-1 and TRBJ1-1, with D unresolved. V was trimmed by 1 base and J by 1 base, leaving 8 bases between them. CDR3 length equals 14 residues. Per germline, CDR1 SGHRS and CDR2 YFSETQ. The CDR3 reads CASSLRRGNTEAFF. DNA for the CDR3: TGCGCCAGCAGCTTGAGGAGAGGGAACACTGAAGCTTTCTTT.

This clone occurred once. This sequence joins TRBV5-1 and TRBJ2-5; TRBD1 matches at 9 bases. CDR1 and CDR2 from the germline V gene are SGHRS and YFSETQ. The ends lost 0 bases at V and 5 bases at J; junction bases unmatched: 5. This CDR3 region has 15 residues. The CDR3 loop reads CASSLVQGARETQYF. The CDR3 nucleotides are TGCGCCAGCAGCTTGGTACAGGGGGCGAGGGAGACCCAGTACTTC.

In the case of this clone: Other DNA sequences in the same sample also yield this CDR3. The V and J genes are TRBV6-5 and TRBJ1-2; D is ambiguous. Trimming removed 6 bases from V and 7 bases from J, with 9 bases in between. The CDR3 loop spans 11 amino acids. Looked up from germline, CDR1 is MNHEY and CDR2 is SVGAGI. The CDR3 loop reads CASSSTGGYTF. The CDR3 DNA reads TGTGCCAGCAGCTCTACGGGTGGCTACACCTTC.

This clone was seen once. At one end the junction does not follow the germline gene, possibly because of a read error. V gene TRBV5-6 combines with J gene TRBJ1-5; TRBD1 aligns across 10 bases. The CDR3 spans 12 residues. Germline loops: CDR1 SGHDT, CDR2 YYEEEE. This chain's CDR3 is CASSVRDRGLSF. The CDR3 region has the DNA TGTGCCAGCAGCGTCCGGGACAGGGGTTTGTCATTT. Full variable domain (rest looked up from reference TRBV5-6 and TRBJ1-5): DAGVTQSPTHLIKTRGQQVTLRCSPKSGHDTVSWYQQALGQGPQFIFQYYEEEERQRGNFPDRFSGHQFPNYSSELNVNALLLGDSALYLCASSVRDRGLSFGDGTRLSIL.

The count of this clone is one. J is TRBJ1-2 and V is TRBV10-3; D perhaps matches TRBD1 (6 bases). The CDR3 totals 18 residues. Germline values: CDR1 ENHRY, CDR2 SYGVKD. V lost 0 bases and J 1 base, leaving 18 bases between the germline ends. The CDR3 sequence is CAISESRNAGGGNYGYTF. The DNA of the CDR3 is TGTGCCATCAGTGAGTCGAGAAATGCAGGAGGGGGTAACTATGGCTACACCTTC.

The rearrangement links TRBV5-1 to TRBJ2-3; 7 bases are a match to TRBD1. The junction had 9 bases not matched to a gene; V was cut back by 4 bases and J by 7 bases. CDR3 length equals 14 residues. The germline CDR1 and CDR2 sequences are SGHRS and YFSETQ. The CDR3 here is CASSTGQTSYTQYF. The CDR3, as DNA: TGCGCCAGCAGCACGGGACAGACCTCCTATACGCAGTATTTT.

The V and J genes are TRBV6-5 and TRBJ1-2, with D maybe TRBD1 (6 bases). V was trimmed by 6 bases and J by 6 bases, leaving 14 bases between them. The CDR3 spans 13 residues. Germline assignment: CDR1 MNHEY and CDR2 SVGAGI. Here the CDR3 DNA reads TGTGCCAGCAGCCGCGACAGGAAGCATGGCTACACCTTC. It translates to CASSRDRKHGYTF.

The rearrangement uses TRBV28 and TRBJ1-2; D perhaps matches TRBD1 (6 bases). The CDR3 runs to 15 residues. CDR1 MDHEN and CDR2 SYDVKM come from the germline V gene. The V end lost 5 bases, the J end lost 7 bases, and 20 bases lay between the germline ends. The CDR3 loop is CASSRVQGLRSGYTF. CDR3 sequence (DNA): TGTGCCAGCAGTCGGGTACAGGGTTTACGAAGTGGCTACACCTTC.

J is TRBJ1-5 and V is TRBV6-6; D possibly corresponds to TRBD1 (5 bases). Germline CDR1 reads MNHNY; CDR2 reads SVGAGI (reference sequence). This CDR3 comprises 14 residues. V was clipped by 10 bases and J by 1 base, with 14 bases between them. The CDR3 reads CATQGVQSNQPQHF. The CDR3 nucleotides are TGTGCCACTCAGGGTGTTCAAAGCAATCAGCCCCAGCATTTT.